This T cell receptor (beta chain) was observed in a study of identical twins. The table lists this clonotype with many counts. TCRdb analysed the 5' RACE reads with MiXCR anew, one entry per CDR3 protein. The table has 410,000 or so distinct CDR3 sequences, 18% seen once; the top ten hold about 12%. The V gene's germline CDR1 is LNHNV and CDR2 YYDKDF (reference sequence). Trimming pared 2 bases from V and 2 bases from J, leaving 13 bases between. The CDR3 spans 15 residues. The chain combines TRBV15 with TRBJ2-7, with D perhaps matching TRBD1 (5 bases). This TCR came from a man over 45 in good health. Material for sequencing was naive T cells sorted from blood. CDR3: CATSRSKGSAYEQYF. Written as DNA, the CDR3 is TGTGCCACCAGCAGATCGAAGGGGTCCGCCTACGAGCAGTACTTC.